This entry concerns a single T cell receptor beta chain. Its target is not known. A multiplex PCR was run with 60 Vbeta primers and 13 Jbeta primers. Clones were read by immunoSEQ multiplex PCR, and TCRdb kept only the in-frame ones, dropping some. The table shows more than 150,000 clones, with about 80% occurring only once. There are 14 residues in the CDR3. V trimming: 4 bases; J trimming: 6 bases; junction bases outside the gene matches: 9. CDR1 is SQVTM, CDR2 ANQGSEA, per germline. The data originate from a study of cytomegalovirus exposure and HLA in healthy donors. The study's findings and limits: In a later analysis, 16,951 TCR beta sequences were associated with HLA alleles at 0.05 false discovery rate. TCR beta chain V- and J-gene trimming was linked, in a later analysis, to a missense variant in DCLRE1C.

The chain is built from TRBV29-1 and TRBJ1-2; 9 nucleotides match TRBD1. The sample taken for sequencing was PBMCs. The TCR originated in a woman in her late teens or twenties in good health and CMV-seropositive. The CDR3 DNA sequence: TGCAGCGTTGCCGGGACAGGGAGGGAAAATGGCTACACCTTC. It encodes CSVAGTGRENGYTF.